A selection of T cell receptor beta chains follows, all from one sample in a study of cytomegalovirus exposure and HLA in healthy donors. Profiled with immunoSEQ multiplex PCR; TCRdb holds only in-frame clones, not every one. This table holds over 100,000 clones. Sequenced: PBMCs. The source of these receptors is a man younger than 45 in good health and CMV-seronegative. Both conserved end residues are part of each CDR3. Fields, in order: CDR3 protein, CDR3 DNA, J gene, V gene, D gene. A D gene is named only where the DNA matches it firmly.

CASSDSRAGNCYEQYF | TGTGCCAGCAGTGACTCGAGGGCGGGGAATTGCTACGAGCAGTACTTC | TRBJ2-7 | TRBV6-4 | NA
CASRLGDRGPYATNEKLFF | TGTGCAAGTCGCTTAGGGGACAGGGGCCCCTATGCAACTAATGAAAAACTGTTTTTT | TRBJ1-4 | TRBV12-2 | NA
CASSEEGLGSPLHF | TGCGCCAGCAGTGAAGAGGGTCTGGGATCACCCCTCCACTTT | TRBJ1-6 | TRBV10-2 | NA
CASGYLTEVRRNTEAFF | TGCGCCAGCGGATACTTGACAGAGGTAAGGAGGAACACTGAAGCTTTCTTT | TRBJ1-1 | TRBV10-1 | NA
CASSLAAGTGELFF | TGTGCCAGCAGCTTAGCAGCGGGGACCGGGGAGCTGTTTTTT | TRBJ2-2 | TRBV7-2 | TRBD2
CAQSGQDQETQYF | TGTGCTCAGTCGGGACAGGACCAAGAGACCCAGTACTTC | TRBJ2-5 | TRBV6-1 | TRBD1
CASSADDSDTGELFF | TGTGCCAGTAGTGCCGATGACAGCGACACCGGGGAGCTGTTTTTT | TRBJ2-2 | TRBV19 | NA
CASSLPGLENTIYF | TGTGCCAGCAGCTTACCGGGTTTGGAAAACACCATATATTTT | TRBJ1-3 | TRBV11-1 | NA
CASSERSGTEGYGYTF | TGTGCCAGCAGTGAAAGATCCGGGACTGAGGGCTATGGCTACACCTTC | TRBJ1-2 | TRBV6-1 | NA
CASSPGLNNEQFF | TGCGCCAGCAGCCCGGGACTCAACAATGAGCAGTTCTTC | TRBJ2-1 | TRBV5-1 | NA
CASSYTRVETQYF | TGTGCCAGCAGTTATACCAGGGTAGAGACCCAGTACTTC | TRBJ2-5 | TRBV6-5 | NA
CASTMVRGDGYTF | TGTGCCAGCACCATGGTCAGGGGCGATGGCTACACCTTC | TRBJ1-2 | TRBV6-5 | NA
CASSLNPGQMPFF | TGCGCCAGCAGCCTGAATCCGGGACAGATGCCTTTTTTT | TRBJ1-5 | TRBV5-1 | TRBD1
CASSLVGRSGELFF | TGTGCCAGCAGCTTAGTCGGGAGGTCCGGGGAGCTGTTTTTT | TRBJ2-2 | TRBV7-2 | TRBD2
CASSPQRGSTDTQYF | TGTGCCAGCTCACCGCAGCGGGGAAGCACAGATACGCAGTATTTT | TRBJ2-3 | TRBV18 | TRBD2
CASSVAAGGGSSTDTQYF | TGTGCCAGCAGCGTAGCTGCGGGGGGCGGGTCTAGCACAGATACGCAGTATTTT | TRBJ2-3 | TRBV9 | TRBD2